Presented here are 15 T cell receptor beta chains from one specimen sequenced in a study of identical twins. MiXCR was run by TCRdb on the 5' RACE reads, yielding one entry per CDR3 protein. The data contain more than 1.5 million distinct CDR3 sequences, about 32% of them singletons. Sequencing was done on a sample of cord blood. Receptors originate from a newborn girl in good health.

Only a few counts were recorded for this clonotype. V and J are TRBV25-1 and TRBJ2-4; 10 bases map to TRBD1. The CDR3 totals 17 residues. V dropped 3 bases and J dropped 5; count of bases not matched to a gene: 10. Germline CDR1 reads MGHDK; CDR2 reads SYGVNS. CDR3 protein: CASSEREGQGVENIQYF. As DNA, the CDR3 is TGTGCCAGCAGTGAGAGGGAAGGACAGGGGGTCGAAAACATTCAGTACTTC.

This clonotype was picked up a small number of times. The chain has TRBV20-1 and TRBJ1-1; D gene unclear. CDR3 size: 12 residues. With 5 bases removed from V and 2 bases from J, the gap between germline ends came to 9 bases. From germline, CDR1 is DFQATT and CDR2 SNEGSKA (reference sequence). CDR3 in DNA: TGCAGTGCTCCCTACAGCAACACTGAAGCTTTCTTT. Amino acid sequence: CSAPYSNTEAFF.

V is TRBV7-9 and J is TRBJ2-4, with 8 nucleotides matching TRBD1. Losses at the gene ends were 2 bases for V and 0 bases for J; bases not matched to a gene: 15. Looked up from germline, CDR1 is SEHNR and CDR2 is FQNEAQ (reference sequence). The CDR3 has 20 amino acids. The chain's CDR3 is CASSLFQLRGRGLAKNIQYF. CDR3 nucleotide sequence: TGTGCCAGCAGCTTATTCCAACTGAGGGGCAGGGGGCTAGCCAAAAACATTCAGTACTTC.

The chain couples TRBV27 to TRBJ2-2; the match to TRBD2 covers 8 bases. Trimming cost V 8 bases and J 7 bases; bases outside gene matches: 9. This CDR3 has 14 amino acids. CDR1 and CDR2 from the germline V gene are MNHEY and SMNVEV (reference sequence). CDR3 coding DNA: TGTGCCAGCCCCCGCGGGGGGCCCGACGGGGAGCTGTTTTTT. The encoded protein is CASPRGGPDGELFF.

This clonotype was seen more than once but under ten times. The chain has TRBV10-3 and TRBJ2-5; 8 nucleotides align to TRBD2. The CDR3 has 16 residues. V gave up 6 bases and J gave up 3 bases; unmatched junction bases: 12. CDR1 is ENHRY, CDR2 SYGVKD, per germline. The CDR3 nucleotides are TGTGCCATCAGCGAGAGATATGGAGCGGGAGAAGAGACCCAGTACTTC. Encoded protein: CAISERYGAGEETQYF.

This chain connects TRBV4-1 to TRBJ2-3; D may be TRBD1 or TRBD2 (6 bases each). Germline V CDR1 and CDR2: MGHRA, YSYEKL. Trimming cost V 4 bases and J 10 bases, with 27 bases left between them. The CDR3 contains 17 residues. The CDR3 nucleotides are TGCGCCAGCAGCCCCCACAAGGGGGAGACTAGATGGGATGCGCAGTATTTT. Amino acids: CASSPHKGETRWDAQYF.

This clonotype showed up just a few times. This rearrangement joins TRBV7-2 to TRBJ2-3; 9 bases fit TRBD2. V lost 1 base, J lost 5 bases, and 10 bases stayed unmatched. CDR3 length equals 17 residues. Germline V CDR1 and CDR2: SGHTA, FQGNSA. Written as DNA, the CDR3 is TGTGCCAGCAGCTTAGTAAGCGGGAGGAGGTCCGGAGATACGCAGTATTTT. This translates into CASSLVSGRRSGDTQYF.

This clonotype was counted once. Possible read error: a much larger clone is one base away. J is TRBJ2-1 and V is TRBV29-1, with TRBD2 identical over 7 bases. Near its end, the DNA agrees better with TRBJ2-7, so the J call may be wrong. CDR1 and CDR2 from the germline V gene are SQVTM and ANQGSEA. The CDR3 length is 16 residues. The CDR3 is CSVEGRETLKYNEQYF. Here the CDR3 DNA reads TGCAGCGTTGAAGGGCGGGAGACCCTTAAATACAATGAGCAGTACTTC.

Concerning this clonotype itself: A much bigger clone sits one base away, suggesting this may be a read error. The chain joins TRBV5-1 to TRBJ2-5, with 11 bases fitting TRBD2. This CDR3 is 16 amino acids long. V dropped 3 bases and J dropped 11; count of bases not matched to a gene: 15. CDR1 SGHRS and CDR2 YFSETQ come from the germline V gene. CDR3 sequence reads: CASSSLLAGVTNEQYF. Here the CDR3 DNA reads TGCGCCAGCAGCTCCTTACTAGCGGGAGTAACCAATGAGCAGTACTTC.

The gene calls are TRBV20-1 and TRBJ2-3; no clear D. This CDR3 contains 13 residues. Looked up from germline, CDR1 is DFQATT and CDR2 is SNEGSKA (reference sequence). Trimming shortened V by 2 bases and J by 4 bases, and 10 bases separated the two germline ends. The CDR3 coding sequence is TGCAGTGCTAGAACAGCCCGCCCAGATACGCAGTATTTT. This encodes CSARTARPDTQYF.

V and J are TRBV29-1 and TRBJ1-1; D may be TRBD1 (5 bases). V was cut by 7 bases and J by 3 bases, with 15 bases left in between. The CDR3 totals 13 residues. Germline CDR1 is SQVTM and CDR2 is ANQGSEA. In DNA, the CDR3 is TGCAGCGGTGGAGCGGGACTGGACACTGAAGCTTTCTTT. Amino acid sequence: CSGGAGLDTEAFF.

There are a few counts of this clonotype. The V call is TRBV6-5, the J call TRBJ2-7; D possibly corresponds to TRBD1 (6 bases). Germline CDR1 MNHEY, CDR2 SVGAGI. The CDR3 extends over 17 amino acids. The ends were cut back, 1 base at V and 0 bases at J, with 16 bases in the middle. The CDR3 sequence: CASSYWDTQDNSYEQYF. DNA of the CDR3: TGTGCCAGCAGTTACTGGGACACTCAGGATAACTCCTACGAGCAGTACTTC.

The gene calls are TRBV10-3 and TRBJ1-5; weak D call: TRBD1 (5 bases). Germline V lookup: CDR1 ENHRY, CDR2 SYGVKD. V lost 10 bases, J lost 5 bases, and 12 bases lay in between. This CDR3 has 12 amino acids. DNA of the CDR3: TGTGCCACTCGGGGGGGGGATCAGCCCCAGCATTTT. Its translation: CATRGGDQPQHF.

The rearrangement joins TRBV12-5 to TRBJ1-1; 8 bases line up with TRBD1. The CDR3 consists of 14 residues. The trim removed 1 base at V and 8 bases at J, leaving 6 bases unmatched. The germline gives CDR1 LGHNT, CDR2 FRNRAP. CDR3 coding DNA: TGTGCTAGTGGTTTGGGGGTCAGGGGGCAAGAAGCTTTCTTT. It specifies CASGLGVRGQEAFF.

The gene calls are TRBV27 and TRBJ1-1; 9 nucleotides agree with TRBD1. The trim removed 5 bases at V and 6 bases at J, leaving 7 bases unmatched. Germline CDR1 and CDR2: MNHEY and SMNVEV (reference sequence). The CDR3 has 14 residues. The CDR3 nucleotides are TGTGCCAGCAGTAGCAACCGACAGGGGGCTGAAGCTTTCTTT. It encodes CASSSNRQGAEAFF.